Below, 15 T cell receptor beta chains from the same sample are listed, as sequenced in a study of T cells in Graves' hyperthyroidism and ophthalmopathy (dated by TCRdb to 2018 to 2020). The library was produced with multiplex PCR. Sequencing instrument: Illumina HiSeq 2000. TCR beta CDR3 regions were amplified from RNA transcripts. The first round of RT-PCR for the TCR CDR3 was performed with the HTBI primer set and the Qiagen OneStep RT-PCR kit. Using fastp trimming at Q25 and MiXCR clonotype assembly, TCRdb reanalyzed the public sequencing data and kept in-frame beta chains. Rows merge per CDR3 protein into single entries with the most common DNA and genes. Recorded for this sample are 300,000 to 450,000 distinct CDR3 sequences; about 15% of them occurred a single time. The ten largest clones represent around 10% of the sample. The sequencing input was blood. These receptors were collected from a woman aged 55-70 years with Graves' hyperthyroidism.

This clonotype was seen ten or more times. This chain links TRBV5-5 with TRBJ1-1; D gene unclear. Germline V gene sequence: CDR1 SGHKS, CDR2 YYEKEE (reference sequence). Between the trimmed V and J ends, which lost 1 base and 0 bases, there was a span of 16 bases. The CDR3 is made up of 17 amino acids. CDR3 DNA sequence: TGTGCCAGCAGCTTGTATTTAGGGCCACTTATGAACACTGAAGCTTTCTTT. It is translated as CASSLYLGPLMNTEAFF.

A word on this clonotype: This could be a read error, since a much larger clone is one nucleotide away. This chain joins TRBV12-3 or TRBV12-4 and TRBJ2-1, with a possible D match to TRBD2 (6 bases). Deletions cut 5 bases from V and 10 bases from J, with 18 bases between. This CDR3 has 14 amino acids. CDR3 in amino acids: CASSGLPGRGEQFF. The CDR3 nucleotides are TGTGCCAGCAGTGGACTTCCAGGACGGGGGGAGCAGTTCTTC.

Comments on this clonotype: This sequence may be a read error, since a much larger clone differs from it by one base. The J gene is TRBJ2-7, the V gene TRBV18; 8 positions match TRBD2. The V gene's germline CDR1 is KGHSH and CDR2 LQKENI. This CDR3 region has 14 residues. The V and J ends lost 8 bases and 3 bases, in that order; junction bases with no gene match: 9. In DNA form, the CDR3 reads TGTGCCAGCCCACTCCGGGAGGGCCACTACGAGCAGTACTTC. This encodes CASPLREGHYEQYF.

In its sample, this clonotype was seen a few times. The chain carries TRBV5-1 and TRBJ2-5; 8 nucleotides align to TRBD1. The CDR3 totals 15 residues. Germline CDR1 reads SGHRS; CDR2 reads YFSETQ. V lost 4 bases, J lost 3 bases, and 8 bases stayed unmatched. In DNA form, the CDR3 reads TGCGCCAGCAGCCGGTACAGGGGGGTGGAAGAGACCCAGTACTTC. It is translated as CASSRYRGVEETQYF. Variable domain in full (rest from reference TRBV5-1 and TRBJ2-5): KAGVTQTPRYLIKTRGQQVTLSCSPISGHRSVSWYQQTPGQGLQFLFEYFSETQRNKGNFPGRFSGRQFSNSRSEMNVSTLELGDSALYLCASSRYRGVEETQYFGPGTRLLVL.

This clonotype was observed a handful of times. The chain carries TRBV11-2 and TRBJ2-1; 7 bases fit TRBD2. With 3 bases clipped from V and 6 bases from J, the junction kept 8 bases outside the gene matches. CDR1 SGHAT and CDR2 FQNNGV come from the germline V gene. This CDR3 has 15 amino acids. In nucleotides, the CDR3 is TGTGCCAGCAGCTTGGTTTCTAGCGGACCCAATGAGCAGTTCTTC. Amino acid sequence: CASSLVSSGPNEQFF.

CDR3 sequence (DNA): TGTGCCAGCAGCCAAGCCTCCCAATCCTACGAGCAGTACTTC. Translated: CASSQASQSYEQYF. The chain joins TRBV3-1 to TRBJ2-7; D is ambiguous. CDR3 size: 14 residues. The V gene lost 1 base and the J gene lost 1 base, with 8 bases spanning the gap. Germline CDR1 reads LGHDT; CDR2 reads YNNKEL (reference sequence).

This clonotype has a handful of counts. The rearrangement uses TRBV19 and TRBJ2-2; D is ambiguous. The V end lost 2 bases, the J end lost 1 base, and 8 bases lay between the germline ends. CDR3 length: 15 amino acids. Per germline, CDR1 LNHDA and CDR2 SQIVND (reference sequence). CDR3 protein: CASSINPGNTGELFF. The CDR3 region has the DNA TGTGCCAGTAGTATAAATCCGGGGAACACCGGGGAGCTGTTTTTT.

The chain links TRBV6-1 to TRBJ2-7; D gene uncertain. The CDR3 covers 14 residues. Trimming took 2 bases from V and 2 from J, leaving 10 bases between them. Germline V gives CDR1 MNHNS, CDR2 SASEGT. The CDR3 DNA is TGTGCCAGCAGTGAAATCCTAACAGCCTACGAGCAGTACTTC. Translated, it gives CASSEILTAYEQYF.

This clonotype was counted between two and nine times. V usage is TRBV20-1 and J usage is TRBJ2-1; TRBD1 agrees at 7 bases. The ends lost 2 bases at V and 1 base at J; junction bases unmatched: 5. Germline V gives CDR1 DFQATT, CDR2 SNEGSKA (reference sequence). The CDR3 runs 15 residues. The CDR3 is CSARPGDRSYNEQFF. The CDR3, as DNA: TGCAGTGCTAGACCAGGGGACAGATCCTACAATGAGCAGTTCTTC.

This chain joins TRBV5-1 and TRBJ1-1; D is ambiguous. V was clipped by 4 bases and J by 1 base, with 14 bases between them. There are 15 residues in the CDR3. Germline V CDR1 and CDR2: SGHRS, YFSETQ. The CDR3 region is CASSDGGRENTEAFF. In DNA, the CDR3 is TGCGCCAGCAGCGACGGTGGAAGGGAGAACACTGAAGCTTTCTTT.

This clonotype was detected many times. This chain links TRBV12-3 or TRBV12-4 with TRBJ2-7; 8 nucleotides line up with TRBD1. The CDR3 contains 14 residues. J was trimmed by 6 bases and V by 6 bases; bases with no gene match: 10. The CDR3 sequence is CASSRDRGFSEQYF. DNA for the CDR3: TGTGCCAGCAGCCGCGACAGGGGTTTCTCCGAGCAGTACTTC.

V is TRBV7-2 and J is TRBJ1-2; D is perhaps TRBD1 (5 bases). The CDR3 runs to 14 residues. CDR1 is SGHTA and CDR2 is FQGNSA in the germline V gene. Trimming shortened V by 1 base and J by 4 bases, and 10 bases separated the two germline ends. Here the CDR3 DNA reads TGTGCCAGCAGCTTAGGGGGCAACCCCTATGGCTACACCTTC. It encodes CASSLGGNPYGYTF. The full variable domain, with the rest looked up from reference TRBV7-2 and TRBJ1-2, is GAGVSQSPSNKVTEKGKDVELRCDPISGHTALYWYRQSLGQGLEFLIYFQGNSAPDKSGLPSDRFSAERTGGSVSTLTIQRTQQEDSAVYLCASSLGGNPYGYTFGSGTRLTVV.

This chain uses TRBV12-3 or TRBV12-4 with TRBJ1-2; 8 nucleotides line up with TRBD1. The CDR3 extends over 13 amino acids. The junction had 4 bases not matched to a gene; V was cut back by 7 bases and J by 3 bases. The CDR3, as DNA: TGTGCCAGCAATTACAGGGGGTACTATGGCTACACCTTC. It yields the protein CASNYRGYYGYTF.

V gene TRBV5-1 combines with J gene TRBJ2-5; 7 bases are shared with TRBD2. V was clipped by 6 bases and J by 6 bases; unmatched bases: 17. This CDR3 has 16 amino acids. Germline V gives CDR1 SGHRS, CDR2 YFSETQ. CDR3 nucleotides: TGCGCCAGCACCCCCCGCAGGCTAGCGGACGGGAAGACCCAGTACTTC. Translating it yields CASTPRRLADGKTQYF.

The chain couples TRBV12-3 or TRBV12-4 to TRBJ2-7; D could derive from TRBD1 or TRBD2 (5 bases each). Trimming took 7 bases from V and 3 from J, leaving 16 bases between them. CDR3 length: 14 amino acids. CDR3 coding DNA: TGTGCCAGCAATACAGACGGGGCATTCTACGAGCAGTACTTC. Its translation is CASNTDGAFYEQYF.